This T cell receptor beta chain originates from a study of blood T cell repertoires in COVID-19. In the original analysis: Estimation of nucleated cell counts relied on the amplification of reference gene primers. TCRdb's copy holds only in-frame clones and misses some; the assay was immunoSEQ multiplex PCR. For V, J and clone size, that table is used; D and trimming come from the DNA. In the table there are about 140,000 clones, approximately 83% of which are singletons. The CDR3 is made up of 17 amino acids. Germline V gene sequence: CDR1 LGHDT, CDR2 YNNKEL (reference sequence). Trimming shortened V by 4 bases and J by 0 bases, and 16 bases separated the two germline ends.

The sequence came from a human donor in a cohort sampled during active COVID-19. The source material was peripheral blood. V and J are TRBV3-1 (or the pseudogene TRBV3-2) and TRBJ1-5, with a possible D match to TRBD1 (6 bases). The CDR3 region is CASSLGVGTFSNQPQHF. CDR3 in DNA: TGTGCCAGCAGCCTAGGGGTAGGGACATTTAGCAATCAGCCCCAGCATTTT.